The 3 T cell receptor beta chains given below trace back to one sample, sequenced in a study of breast tumors, draining lymph nodes, adjacent tissues. MiXCR was run by TCRdb on the multiplex PCR reads, yielding one entry per CDR3 protein. This sample has under 35,000 distinct CDR3 sequences, with about 63% found just once. Sequenced sample: breast tumor tissue. These receptors all come from a female donor with breast cancer. Some clones in this sample may be carry-over from other donors' samples.

This clonotype is deemed medium-sized. The chain combines TRBV20-1 with TRBJ2-1; a weak D match, TRBD1 (5 bases). This CDR3 has 13 residues. Looked up from germline, CDR1 is DFQATT and CDR2 is SNEGSKA (reference sequence). Between the trimmed V and J ends, which lost 3 bases and 6 bases, there was a span of 12 bases. The CDR3 loop is CSASKLQGNEQFF. Written as DNA, the CDR3 is TGCAGTGCTAGTAAATTGCAGGGCAATGAGCAGTTCTTC.

This chain links TRBV7-9 with TRBJ1-3; D is possibly TRBD1 (5 bases). The CDR3 sequence is 17 residues long. Germline V CDR1 and CDR2: SEHNR, FQNEAQ (reference sequence). Trimming shortened V by 5 bases and J by 4 bases, and 21 bases separated the two germline ends. CDR3 protein: CASSEGLAGLLGNTIYF. CDR3 DNA sequence: TGTGCCAGCAGCGAGGGACTAGCGGGACTACTAGGAAACACCATATATTTT.

The chain joins TRBV9 to TRBJ2-1; TRBD2 matches at 8 bases. Germline V lookup: CDR1 SGDLS, CDR2 YYNGEE. The CDR3 runs to 18 residues. Trimming at V came to 3 bases and at J to 3 bases, leaving 14 bases not matched to a gene. This CDR3 reads CASSDSSGPAYVYNEQFF. CDR3 DNA: TGTGCCAGCAGCGACTCTAGCGGGCCCGCGTATGTCTACAATGAGCAGTTCTTC.